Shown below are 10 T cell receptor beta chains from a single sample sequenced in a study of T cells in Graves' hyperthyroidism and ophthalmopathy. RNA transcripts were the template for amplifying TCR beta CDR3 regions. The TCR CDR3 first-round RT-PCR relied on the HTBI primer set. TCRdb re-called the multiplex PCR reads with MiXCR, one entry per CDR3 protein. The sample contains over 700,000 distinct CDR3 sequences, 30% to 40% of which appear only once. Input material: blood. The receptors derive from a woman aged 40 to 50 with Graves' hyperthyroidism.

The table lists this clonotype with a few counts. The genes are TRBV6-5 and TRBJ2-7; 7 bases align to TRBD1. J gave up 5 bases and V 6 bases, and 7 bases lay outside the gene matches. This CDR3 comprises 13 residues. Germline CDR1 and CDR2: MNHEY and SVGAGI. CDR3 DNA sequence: TGTGCCAGCAGGAAACAGGGGTTCCACGAGCAGTACTTC. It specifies CASRKQGFHEQYF.

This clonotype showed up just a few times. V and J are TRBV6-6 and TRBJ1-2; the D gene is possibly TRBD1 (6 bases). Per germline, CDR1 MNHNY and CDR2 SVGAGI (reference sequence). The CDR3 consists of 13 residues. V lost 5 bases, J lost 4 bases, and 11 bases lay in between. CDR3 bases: TGTGCCAGCAGTAGGGACACCTCCTATGGCTACACCTTC. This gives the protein CASSRDTSYGYTF.

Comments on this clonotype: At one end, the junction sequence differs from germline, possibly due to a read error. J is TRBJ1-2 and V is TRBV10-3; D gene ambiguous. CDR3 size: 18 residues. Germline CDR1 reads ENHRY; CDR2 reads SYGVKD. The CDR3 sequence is CASSDVGETPQTNYGYTF. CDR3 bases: TGTGCCAGCAGTGACGTCGGGGAGACACCTCAGACTAACTATGGCTACACCTTC.

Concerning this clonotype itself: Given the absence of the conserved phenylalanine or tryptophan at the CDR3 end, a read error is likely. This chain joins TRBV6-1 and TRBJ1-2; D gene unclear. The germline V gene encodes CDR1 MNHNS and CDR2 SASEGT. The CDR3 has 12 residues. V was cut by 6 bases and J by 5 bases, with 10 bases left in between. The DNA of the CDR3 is TGTGCCAGCAGGGAATCAGCATATGGCTACACCGTC. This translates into CASRESAYGYTV.

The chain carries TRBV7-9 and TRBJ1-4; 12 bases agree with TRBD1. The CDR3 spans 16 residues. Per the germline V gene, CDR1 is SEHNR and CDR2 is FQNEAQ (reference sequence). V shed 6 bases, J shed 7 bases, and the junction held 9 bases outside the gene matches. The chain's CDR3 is CASSFGTGGESEKLFF. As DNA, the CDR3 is TGTGCCAGCAGTTTCGGGACAGGGGGCGAATCTGAAAAACTGTTTTTT.

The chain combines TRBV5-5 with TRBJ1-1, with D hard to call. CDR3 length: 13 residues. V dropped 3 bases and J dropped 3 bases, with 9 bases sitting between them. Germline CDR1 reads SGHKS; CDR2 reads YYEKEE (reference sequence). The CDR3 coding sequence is TGTGCCAGCAGCTATTGGCAGCACACTGAAGCTTTCTTT. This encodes CASSYWQHTEAFF.

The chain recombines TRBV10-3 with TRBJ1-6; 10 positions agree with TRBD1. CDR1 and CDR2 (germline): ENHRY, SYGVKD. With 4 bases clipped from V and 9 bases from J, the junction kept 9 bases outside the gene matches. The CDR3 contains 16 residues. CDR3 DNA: TGTGCCATCAGTGCACTAGGGACAGGGGAAGGTTCACCCCTCCACTTT. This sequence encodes CAISALGTGEGSPLHF.

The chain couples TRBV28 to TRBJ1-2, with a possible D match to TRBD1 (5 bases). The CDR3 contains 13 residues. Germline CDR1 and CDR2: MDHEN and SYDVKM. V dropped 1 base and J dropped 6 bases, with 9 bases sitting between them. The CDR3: CASSLSGNNGYTF. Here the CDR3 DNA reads TGTGCCAGCAGTTTATCAGGGAACAATGGCTACACCTTC.

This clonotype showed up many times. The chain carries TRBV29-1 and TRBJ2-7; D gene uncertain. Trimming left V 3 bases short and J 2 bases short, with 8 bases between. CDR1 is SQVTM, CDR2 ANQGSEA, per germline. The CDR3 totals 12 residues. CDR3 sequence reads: CSVDGGTYEQYF. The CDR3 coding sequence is TGCAGCGTTGACGGCGGAACCTACGAGCAGTACTTC.

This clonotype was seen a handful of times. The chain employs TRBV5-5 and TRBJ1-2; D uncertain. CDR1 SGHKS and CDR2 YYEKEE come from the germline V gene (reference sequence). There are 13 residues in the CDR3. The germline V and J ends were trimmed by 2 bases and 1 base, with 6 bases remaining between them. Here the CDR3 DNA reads TGTGCCAGCAGCTTCGAAAATAACTATGGCTACACCTTC. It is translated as CASSFENNYGYTF.